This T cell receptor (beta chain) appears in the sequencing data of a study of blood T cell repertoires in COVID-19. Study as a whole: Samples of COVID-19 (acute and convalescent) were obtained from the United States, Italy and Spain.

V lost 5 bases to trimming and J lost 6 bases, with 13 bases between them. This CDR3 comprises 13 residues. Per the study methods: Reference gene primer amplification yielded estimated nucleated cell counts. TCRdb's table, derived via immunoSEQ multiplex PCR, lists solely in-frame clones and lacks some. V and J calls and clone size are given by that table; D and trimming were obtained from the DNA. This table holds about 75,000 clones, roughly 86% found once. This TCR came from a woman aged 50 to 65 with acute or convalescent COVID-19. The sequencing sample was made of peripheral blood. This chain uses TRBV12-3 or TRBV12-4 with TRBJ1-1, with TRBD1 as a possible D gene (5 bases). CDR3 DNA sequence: TGTGCCAGCAGTCGCCGCAGGGCGGCTGAAGCTTTCTTT. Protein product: CASSRRRAAEAFF.